Listed below are T cell receptor beta chains from one sample, sequenced in a study of vaccination and CD4 T cells after COVID-19. TCRdb reanalysed the PCR reads using MiXCR and keeps one entry per CDR3 protein. The sample holds around 9,500 distinct CDR3 sequences, around half seen once. No antigen has been identified for these receptors. The sequencing sample was made of CD4+ T cells from blood, cultured in vitro. These receptors all stem from a human donor who had recovered from COVID-19. Both conserved end residues are part of each CDR3. Fields, in order: J gene, D gene, V gene, clone size, CDR3 protein, CDR3 DNA. D genes are given only for firm matches. A clone size is listed for some rows: how often the clone was seen (once, few, many), or a class if it is expanded.

J gene: TRBJ1-1; D gene: NA; V gene: TRBV23-1; clone size: medium-sized; CDR3 protein: CASAPEAFF; CDR3 DNA: TGCGCCAGCGCCCCTGAAGCTTTCTTT
J gene: TRBJ1-2; D gene: NA; V gene: TRBV18; clone size: NA; CDR3 protein: CASSPSRANYGYTF; CDR3 DNA: TGTGCCAGCTCACCGAGCAGGGCCAACTATGGCTACACCTTC
J gene: TRBJ1-2; D gene: NA; V gene: TRBV6-5; clone size: few; CDR3 protein: CASSSRGGYTF; CDR3 DNA: TGTGCCAGCAGTTCCAGGGGCGGCTACACCTTC
J gene: TRBJ1-5; D gene: NA; V gene: TRBV6-1; clone size: few; CDR3 protein: CASSGTEFQPQHF; CDR3 DNA: TGTGCCAGCAGTGGCACGGAGTTTCAGCCCCAGCATTTT
J gene: TRBJ1-2; D gene: NA; V gene: TRBV6-2/TRBV6-3; clone size: NA; CDR3 protein: CASSYSANYGYTF; CDR3 DNA: TGTGCCAGCAGTTACTCAGCTAACTATGGCTACACCTTC
J gene: TRBJ1-1; D gene: NA; V gene: TRBV6-1; clone size: NA; CDR3 protein: CASSAGGAVTEAFF; CDR3 DNA: TGTGCCAGCAGTGCGGGGGGCGCGGTAACTGAAGCTTTCTTT
J gene: TRBJ1-5; D gene: NA; V gene: TRBV7-2; clone size: NA; CDR3 protein: CASSLAGQQNQPQHF; CDR3 DNA: TGTGCCAGCAGCTTAGCAGGACAACAAAATCAGCCCCAGCATTTT
J gene: TRBJ1-1; D gene: NA; V gene: TRBV20-1; clone size: NA; CDR3 protein: CSARTENTEAFF; CDR3 DNA: TGCAGTGCTAGGACAGAAAACACTGAAGCTTTCTTT
J gene: TRBJ1-5; D gene: NA; V gene: TRBV7-9; clone size: NA; CDR3 protein: CASRGDWSLPSQSPPQHF; CDR3 DNA: TGTGCCAGCAGAGGGGACTGGTCTTTACCCAGTCAGTCACCACCCCAGCATTTT
J gene: TRBJ1-2; D gene: NA; V gene: TRBV6-1; clone size: NA; CDR3 protein: CASSARGRSNYGYTF; CDR3 DNA: TGTGCCAGCAGTGCCCGAGGCAGGTCTAACTATGGCTACACCTTC
J gene: TRBJ2-5; D gene: NA; V gene: TRBV12-5; clone size: NA; CDR3 protein: CASGPGGGQETQYF; CDR3 DNA: TGTGCTAGTGGACCAGGGGGAGGGCAAGAGACCCAGTACTTC
J gene: TRBJ1-2; D gene: NA; V gene: TRBV19; clone size: few; CDR3 protein: CASSIRQGANYGYTF; CDR3 DNA: TGTGCCAGTAGTATAAGGCAGGGAGCTAACTATGGCTACACCTTC
J gene: TRBJ1-1; D gene: NA; V gene: TRBV27; clone size: NA; CDR3 protein: CASSTKSNTEAFF; CDR3 DNA: TGTGCCAGCAGTACAAAATCTAACACTGAAGCTTTCTTT
J gene: TRBJ2-1; D gene: TRBD2; V gene: TRBV20-1; clone size: NA; CDR3 protein: CSARGTGTSVSSYNEQFF; CDR3 DNA: TGCAGTGCTAGAGGCACCGGGACTAGCGTCAGCTCCTACAATGAGCAGTTCTTC
J gene: TRBJ2-5; D gene: TRBD2; V gene: TRBV11-2; clone size: NA; CDR3 protein: CASSFLAGGGQETQYF; CDR3 DNA: TGTGCCAGCAGCTTCCTAGCGGGGGGGGGTCAAGAGACCCAGTACTTC
J gene: TRBJ2-1; D gene: TRBD2; V gene: TRBV19; clone size: NA; CDR3 protein: CASSRAREGPEQFF; CDR3 DNA: TGTGCCAGTAGCAGGGCCAGGGAGGGTCCTGAGCAGTTCTTC
J gene: TRBJ2-3; D gene: NA; V gene: TRBV11-3; clone size: NA; CDR3 protein: CASKRRSAAKLGDTQYF; CDR3 DNA: TGTGCCAGCAAGAGAAGGTCGGCGGCCAAATTGGGAGATACGCAGTATTTT
J gene: TRBJ2-2; D gene: NA; V gene: TRBV7-3; clone size: NA; CDR3 protein: CASSSRQENTGELFF; CDR3 DNA: TGTGCCAGCAGCTCCCGACAGGAGAACACCGGGGAGCTGTTTTTT
J gene: TRBJ2-3; D gene: NA; V gene: TRBV20-1; clone size: few; CDR3 protein: CSAEDGKGADTQYF; CDR3 DNA: TGCAGTGCAGAGGACGGGAAAGGGGCAGATACGCAGTATTTT
J gene: TRBJ2-1; D gene: TRBD1; V gene: TRBV6-2/TRBV6-3; clone size: NA; CDR3 protein: CASSYPDRVGKQFF; CDR3 DNA: TGTGCCAGCAGTTACCCCGACAGGGTAGGTAAGCAGTTCTTC
J gene: TRBJ1-2; D gene: NA; V gene: TRBV15; clone size: NA; CDR3 protein: CATSRQTNYGYTF; CDR3 DNA: TGTGCCACCAGCAGACAGACTAACTATGGCTACACCTTC
J gene: TRBJ2-2; D gene: NA; V gene: TRBV20-1; clone size: NA; CDR3 protein: CSARQQGGTGELFF; CDR3 DNA: TGCAGTGCTAGACAACAGGGAGGCACCGGGGAGCTGTTTTTT
J gene: TRBJ2-3; D gene: NA; V gene: TRBV7-9; clone size: NA; CDR3 protein: CASSLAGRETQYF; CDR3 DNA: TGTGCCAGCAGCTTAGCGGGCAGGGAGACGCAGTATTTT
J gene: TRBJ1-1; D gene: NA; V gene: TRBV6-2/TRBV6-3; clone size: few; CDR3 protein: CASKRGRVGYTEAFF; CDR3 DNA: TGTGCCAGCAAAAGGGGCAGGGTAGGCTACACTGAAGCTTTCTTT
J gene: TRBJ2-1; D gene: TRBD2; V gene: TRBV20-1; clone size: NA; CDR3 protein: CSARMGLAGGHNEQFF; CDR3 DNA: TGCAGTGCTAGAATGGGACTAGCGGGGGGGCACAATGAGCAGTTCTTC
J gene: TRBJ1-6; D gene: NA; V gene: TRBV7-2; clone size: NA; CDR3 protein: CASSSHLGSPLHF; CDR3 DNA: TGTGCCAGCAGCTCCCACTTGGGGTCACCCCTCCACTTT
J gene: TRBJ1-2; D gene: NA; V gene: TRBV28; clone size: once; CDR3 protein: CASRTPPGGGNYGYTF; CDR3 DNA: TGTGCCAGCAGAACCCCCCCAGGCGGGGGTAACTATGGCTACACCTTC
J gene: TRBJ2-7; D gene: TRBD2; V gene: TRBV24-1; clone size: NA; CDR3 protein: CATSPSGNLLEQYF; CDR3 DNA: TGTGCCACCAGTCCTAGCGGGAACCTGCTCGAGCAGTACTTC
J gene: TRBJ2-3; D gene: NA; V gene: TRBV7-3; clone size: few; CDR3 protein: CASSFSGTDTQYF; CDR3 DNA: TGTGCCAGCAGCTTTAGCGGCACAGATACGCAGTATTTT
J gene: TRBJ1-2; D gene: NA; V gene: TRBV7-8; clone size: NA; CDR3 protein: CASSLQTINGYTF; CDR3 DNA: TGTGCCAGCAGCTTGCAGACGATCAATGGCTACACCTTC
J gene: TRBJ1-5; D gene: TRBD1; V gene: TRBV12-3/TRBV12-4; clone size: NA; CDR3 protein: CASSNRGVGHQPQHF; CDR3 DNA: TGTGCCAGCAGTAACAGGGGAGTTGGGCATCAGCCCCAGCATTTT
J gene: TRBJ1-2; D gene: NA; V gene: TRBV5-1; clone size: NA; CDR3 protein: CASTALDRSYGYTF; CDR3 DNA: TGTGCCAGCACCGCCCTCGACAGATCCTATGGCTACACCTTC
J gene: TRBJ2-2; D gene: TRBD1; V gene: TRBV6-2/TRBV6-3; clone size: NA; CDR3 protein: CASSPDRGGTGELFF; CDR3 DNA: TGTGCCAGCAGCCCGGACAGGGGGGGCACCGGGGAGCTGTTTTTT
J gene: TRBJ1-5; D gene: NA; V gene: TRBV24-1; clone size: few; CDR3 protein: CATSAAGRDQPQHF; CDR3 DNA: TGTGCCACCAGTGCAGCAGGGAGAGACCAGCCCCAGCATTTT
J gene: TRBJ2-3; D gene: NA; V gene: TRBV6-1; clone size: NA; CDR3 protein: CASSQGRSTDTQYF; CDR3 DNA: TGTGCCAGCAGTCAGGGACGGAGCACAGATACGCAGTATTTT
J gene: TRBJ1-1; D gene: NA; V gene: TRBV7-2; clone size: NA; CDR3 protein: CASSLTGGGTEAFF; CDR3 DNA: TGTGCCAGCAGCTTAACTGGAGGGGGCACTGAAGCTTTCTTT
J gene: TRBJ2-7; D gene: TRBD1; V gene: TRBV7-2; clone size: few; CDR3 protein: CASSLGDRRYEQYF; CDR3 DNA: TGTGCCAGCAGCTTGGGGGACAGGCGCTACGAGCAGTACTTC